The 25 T cell receptor beta chains given below trace back to one sample, sequenced in a study of shared clonotypes between healthy human individuals. Generated by immunoSEQ multiplex PCR, the TCRdb table keeps only in-frame clones and is missing some. In the table there are about a million clones, approximately 80% of which are singletons. Material: memory CD4+ T cells from PBMCs. The subset was: CD45RA-negative fraction. These receptors originate from a man between 18 and 35 years old in good health. Some clones in this sample may be carry-over from other donors' samples.

This clone was picked up one time. The chain couples TRBV5-4 to TRBJ2-1; 13 nucleotides line up with TRBD2. This CDR3 spans 18 amino acids. The V segment lost 0 bases and the J segment 6 bases; nucleotides outside the gene matches: 9. From germline, CDR1 is SGHNT and CDR2 YYREEE (reference sequence). CDR3 in amino acids: CASSLASTSGRAVNEQFF. CDR3 nucleotides: TGTGCCAGCAGCTTGGCCAGTACTAGCGGGAGGGCCGTCAATGAGCAGTTCTTC.

This chain links TRBV18 with TRBJ2-7, with D unresolved. The V gene lost 2 bases and the J gene lost 3 bases, with 14 bases spanning the gap. CDR1 and CDR2 (germline): KGHSH, LQKENI. The CDR3 length is 15 residues. DNA for the CDR3: TGTGCCAGCTCACCAAATAGCCAGGCCTACTACGAGCAGTACTTC. Its protein product is CASSPNSQAYYEQYF.

The chain employs TRBV2 and TRBJ1-5, with a tentative D call TRBD1 (5 bases). In germline, CDR1 is SNHLY, CDR2 FYNNEI. V was pared by 5 bases and J by 0 bases, with 11 bases between. The CDR3 has 15 residues. The CDR3 nucleotides are TGTGCCAGCAGTCGGGGGGATTATAGCAATCAGCCCCAGCATTTT. It specifies CASSRGDYSNQPQHF.

This clone was observed a few times. The chain links TRBV18 to TRBJ2-6; the match to TRBD2 covers 7 bases. This CDR3 is built from 18 residues. Germline CDR1 reads KGHSH; CDR2 reads LQKENI. J was trimmed by 0 bases and V by 3 bases; bases with no gene match: 8. CDR3 nucleotides: TGTGCCAGCTCACCTCCCCGGGGAGGGGACTCTGGGGCCAACGTCCTGACTTTC. It translates to CASSPPRGGDSGANVLTF.

The rearrangement links TRBV6-1 to TRBJ2-1; no definite D call. The CDR3 sequence is 13 residues long. Germline lookup yields CDR1 MNHNS and CDR2 SASEGT. With 7 bases removed from V and 0 bases from J, the gap between germline ends came to 7 bases. CDR3 in DNA: TGTGCCAGCAAGATAGACTCCTACAATGAGCAGTTCTTC. This codes for CASKIDSYNEQFF.

This chain links TRBV28 with TRBJ1-6, with D unclear. The CDR3 consists of 17 residues. With 6 bases removed from V and 9 bases from J, the gap between germline ends came to 24 bases. From germline, CDR1 is MDHEN and CDR2 SYDVKM. The CDR3 coding sequence is TGTGCCAGCAGCCCCTGGGAAGGAGATACAGCAAGTTCACCCCTCCACTTT. Its protein product is CASSPWEGDTASSPLHF.

The count of this clone is one. The sample has other DNA sequences that encode this CDR3 too. The CDR3 reads CASSGQGRDEQFF. CDR3 bases: TGTGCCAGCAGTGGACAGGGGAGGGATGAGCAGTTCTTC. The chain couples TRBV6-1 to TRBJ2-1; tentatively, D is TRBD1 (8 bases). CDR3 length: 13 residues. Per germline, CDR1 MNHNS and CDR2 SASEGT. Trimming left V 4 bases short and J 8 bases short, with 12 bases between.

The chain carries TRBV7-2 and TRBJ1-5; no reliable D call. Germline assignment: CDR1 SGHTA and CDR2 FQGNSA. V was cut by 2 bases and J by 1 base, with 9 bases left in between. This CDR3 has 15 residues. In DNA form, the CDR3 reads TGTGCCAGCAGCTTATTAGGGTTGAGCAATCAGCCCCAGCATTTT. Protein sequence: CASSLLGLSNQPQHF.

The chain links TRBV27 to TRBJ1-3, with D perhaps matching TRBD1 (6 bases). CDR1 is MNHEY, CDR2 SMNVEV, per germline (reference sequence). V lost 7 bases, J lost 0 bases, and 19 bases lay in between. The CDR3 runs to 17 residues. Written as DNA, the CDR3 is TGTGCCAGCACCCGGGGGGCATCGCGAGTCTCTGGAAACACCATATATTTT. This encodes CASTRGASRVSGNTIYF.

The chain links TRBV27 to TRBJ1-2, with 8 bases matching TRBD1. There are 14 residues in the CDR3. Trimming cost V 4 bases and J 8 bases; bases outside gene matches: 9. Germline values: CDR1 MNHEY, CDR2 SMNVEV (reference sequence). CDR3 coding DNA: TGTGCCAGCAGTTCCGGGACAGGCGAGGGGGGCTACACCTTC. As protein: CASSSGTGEGGYTF.

This chain joins TRBV18 and TRBJ1-5, with TRBD1 as a possible D gene (6 bases). Germline V CDR1 and CDR2: KGHSH, LQKENI. This CDR3 has 16 amino acids. V was clipped by 0 bases and J by 5 bases, with 14 bases between them. In DNA, the CDR3 is TGTGCCAGCTCACCACCGGGGCTGTCAGGGGATCAGCCCCAGCATTTT. It codes for CASSPPGLSGDQPQHF.

The gene calls are TRBV5-1 and TRBJ1-1; no definite D call. The CDR3 consists of 14 residues. Per the germline V gene, CDR1 is SGHRS and CDR2 is YFSETQ. Trimming removed 4 bases from V and 0 bases from J, with 10 bases in between. CDR3 coding DNA: TGCGCCAGCAGCAACGAACGCATGAACACTGAAGCTTTCTTT. It translates to CASSNERMNTEAFF.

V usage is TRBV18 and J usage is TRBJ1-1, with 9 bases matching TRBD1. There are 17 residues in the CDR3. Germline assignment: CDR1 KGHSH and CDR2 LQKENI. V lost 3 bases, J lost 2 bases, and 10 bases stayed unmatched. The CDR3: CASSPSHRGRGNTEAFF. CDR3 coding DNA: TGTGCCAGCTCACCGAGCCACAGGGGGCGAGGAAACACTGAAGCTTTCTTT.

CDR3 nucleotide sequence: TGTGCCAGCAGTAACCAGGGGGCCGGGGGCACTGAAGCTTTCTTT. Its translation is CASSNQGAGGTEAFF. The rearrangement uses TRBV6-5 and TRBJ1-1; 8 nucleotides agree with TRBD1. CDR3 length equals 15 residues. Germline V gene sequence: CDR1 MNHEY, CDR2 SVGAGI. After removal of 5 bases from V and 4 bases from J, the junction contained 9 bases not matched to a gene.

The chain combines TRBV28 with TRBJ2-7, with D tentatively TRBD2 (5 bases). V was trimmed by 5 bases and J by 4 bases, leaving 21 bases between them. This CDR3 has 16 amino acids. Germline values: CDR1 MDHEN, CDR2 SYDVKM. The CDR3, as DNA: TGTGCCAGCAGTCTCCAAGGCGGAGGTCAGGTGTACGAGCAGTACTTC. It translates to CASSLQGGGQVYEQYF.

The chain has TRBV29-1 and TRBJ2-1; D remains unclear. Looked up from germline, CDR1 is SQVTM and CDR2 is ANQGSEA. V was shortened by 6 bases and J by 6 bases, with 24 bases between the two germline ends. This CDR3 comprises 16 residues. The CDR3 region is CSVVLSGKWHTNEQFF. The CDR3 nucleotides are TGCAGCGTGGTACTTTCGGGTAAATGGCATACCAATGAGCAGTTCTTC.

The chain recombines TRBV29-1 with TRBJ1-1; D is ambiguous. V shed 4 bases and J shed 0 bases, with 3 bases lying between them. CDR3 length equals 11 residues. The V gene's germline CDR1 is SQVTM and CDR2 ANQGSEA. The CDR3 DNA reads as TGCAGCGTTGTGTTGAACACTGAAGCTTTCTTT. Translation gives CSVVLNTEAFF. The full variable domain, rest sourced from reference TRBV29-1 and TRBJ1-1, is SAVISQKPSRDICQRGTSLTIQCQVDSQVTMMFWYRQQPGQSLTLIATANQGSEATYESGFVIDKFPISRPNLTFSTLTVSNMSPEDSSIYLCSVVLNTEAFFGQGTRLTVV.

This chain joins TRBV7-3 and TRBJ2-2; D call uncertain. The CDR3 totals 15 residues. CDR1 is SGHTA, CDR2 FQGTGA, per germline. V lost 5 bases, J lost 6 bases, and 16 bases lay in between. The CDR3 DNA is TGTGCCAGCAGCAGATCGGACGGTTATGCCGGGGAGCTGTTTTTT. Translation: CASSRSDGYAGELFF.

This clone turned up a few times. The chain is built from TRBV5-1 and TRBJ1-2; the match to TRBD1 covers 7 bases. CDR3 size: 14 residues. V shed 0 bases and J 4 bases; nucleotides not matched to a gene: 3. Germline CDR1 and CDR2: SGHRS and YFSETQ. DNA for the CDR3: TGCGCCAGCAGCTTGGGACAGGGTACCTATGGCTACACCTTC. Protein: CASSLGQGTYGYTF.

On this clone: At one boundary the junction diverges from the germline segment, which might be a read error. The genes are TRBV6-1 and TRBJ1-4; the D gene is possibly TRBD1 (5 bases). CDR3 length: 13 residues. The germline gives CDR1 MNHNS, CDR2 SASEGT. The CDR3 spells CASSENGPDLGVF. CDR3 DNA: TGTGCCAGCAGTGAAAACGGTCCGGACTTAGGGGTTTTT.

The CDR3 DNA follows: TGTGCCAGCAAAAACGGGGGGATAAATGAAAAACTGTTTTTT. This translates into CASKNGGINEKLFF. The V and J genes are TRBV28 and TRBJ1-4, with a possible D match to TRBD1 (5 bases). The CDR3 runs 14 residues. Trimming left V 7 bases short and J 5 bases short, with 14 bases between. Germline values: CDR1 MDHEN, CDR2 SYDVKM.

The rearrangement uses TRBV11-2 and TRBJ1-2, with D perhaps TRBD1 (5 bases). The CDR3 contains 14 residues. The V end was cut by 4 bases, the J end by 4 bases, with 13 bases between. Germline-derived CDR1 and CDR2 are SGHAT and FQNNGV. The CDR3 coding sequence is TGTGCCAGCAGCTCCCAGGGACTGCGCTATGGCTACACCTTC. Translation: CASSSQGLRYGYTF.

As concerns this clone: The conserved closing phenylalanine or tryptophan is absent in this CDR3, likely reflecting a read error. It is unclear where the CDR3 begins or ends on the DNA, so no DNA is shown, and the CDR3 is as TCRdb lists it. V and J are TRBV19 and TRBJ1-4. The V gene's germline CDR1 is LNHDA and CDR2 SQIVND (reference sequence). Termini included, the CDR3 measures 9 amino acids. The CDR3: CASSIGRGK.

Notes on this clone: One base away lies a much larger clone, so this may be a sequencing read error. This chain links TRBV4-1 with TRBJ1-2, with TRBD1 matching 8 bases. The CDR3 has 14 amino acids. Trimming took 1 base from V and 3 from J; bases not matched to a gene: 1. Germline CDR1 is MGHRA and CDR2 is YSYEKL. The CDR3 spells CASSQGQGYYGYTF. The CDR3 nucleotides are TGCGCCAGCAGCCAAGGACAGGGGTACTATGGCTACACCTTC.

V usage is TRBV7-3 and J usage is TRBJ2-6; no firm D call. The ends were cut back, 6 bases at V and 2 bases at J, with 8 bases in the middle. CDR1 and CDR2 from the germline V gene are SGHTA and FQGTGA. The CDR3 extends over 14 amino acids. CDR3 residues: CASSYTAGANVLTF. The CDR3 DNA sequence: TGTGCCAGCAGTTACACTGCTGGGGCCAACGTCCTGACTTTC.